This is a list of T cell receptor beta chains from one sample in a study of T cell repertoires in cytomegalovirus infection. TCRdb called the reads again in MiXCR, with one record for every CDR3 protein. Of some 700,000 distinct CDR3 sequences listed, approximately 40% are singletons. The sample was PBMCs. The origin of the receptors is a human donor in good health (CMV status not recorded). Some clones in this sample may be carry-over from other donors' samples. Both conserved end residues are part of each CDR3. Fields, in order: J gene, V gene, CDR3 protein.

j_call: TRBJ2-2
v_call: TRBV24-1
cdr3_aa: CATSETGTGTGELFF

j_call: TRBJ1-4
v_call: TRBV4-1
cdr3_aa: CASSQEAAGGDEKLFF

j_call: TRBJ2-3
v_call: TRBV11-2
cdr3_aa: CASSFWGTDTQYF

j_call: TRBJ2-7
v_call: TRBV7-9
cdr3_aa: CASSREGQGYEQYF

j_call: TRBJ1-5
v_call: TRBV24-1
cdr3_aa: CATSVEGSSQPQHF

j_call: TRBJ2-5
v_call: TRBV12-3/TRBV12-4
cdr3_aa: CASSLGSGGREETQYF

j_call: TRBJ2-2
v_call: TRBV6-6
cdr3_aa: CASSYSKAGELFF

j_call: TRBJ2-5
v_call: TRBV7-8
cdr3_aa: CASSSSRDRGVETQYF

j_call: TRBJ2-5
v_call: TRBV6-1
cdr3_aa: CASSESLAGVEETQYF

j_call: TRBJ2-7
v_call: TRBV7-1
cdr3_aa: CASSAPGSAGFSYEQYF

j_call: TRBJ2-5
v_call: TRBV28
cdr3_aa: CASSFGQGIGETQYF

j_call: TRBJ2-5
v_call: TRBV4-1
cdr3_aa: CASSQRAAGGYQETQYF

j_call: TRBJ2-3
v_call: TRBV7-2
cdr3_aa: CASSLALALGTDTQYF

j_call: TRBJ2-3
v_call: TRBV6-1
cdr3_aa: CASKLLAGTDTQYF

j_call: TRBJ2-5
v_call: TRBV7-2
cdr3_aa: CASSQFGTSVKTQYF

j_call: TRBJ1-4
v_call: TRBV20-1
cdr3_aa: CSARVAVWGEKLFF

j_call: TRBJ2-3
v_call: TRBV20-1
cdr3_aa: CSARDPLAGVADTQYF

j_call: TRBJ2-7
v_call: TRBV20-1
cdr3_aa: CSTRGGGHEQYF

j_call: TRBJ1-1
v_call: TRBV6-2/TRBV6-3
cdr3_aa: CASSRTEHRRYNEAFF

j_call: TRBJ2-3
v_call: TRBV25-1
cdr3_aa: CASSEVSGSRSTQYF

j_call: TRBJ2-7
v_call: TRBV4-1
cdr3_aa: CASSQSGTVSYEQYF

j_call: TRBJ1-1
v_call: TRBV10-2
cdr3_aa: CASSELTEAFF

j_call: TRBJ2-7
v_call: TRBV14
cdr3_aa: CASSQTRDRRYEQYF

j_call: TRBJ1-1
v_call: TRBV7-2
cdr3_aa: CASSPRQQNTEAFF

j_call: TRBJ2-3
v_call: TRBV24-1
cdr3_aa: CATSDPRLSSGRAVPTDTQYF

j_call: TRBJ2-2
v_call: TRBV28
cdr3_aa: CASSRQVYTGELFF